These 18 T cell receptor beta chains share one sample of origin, sequenced in a study of T cells after yellow fever vaccination. One entry per CDR3 protein, called by TCRdb with MiXCR from the 5' RACE reads. The repertoire includes about 550,000 distinct CDR3 sequences, about a fifth of them detected once, and roughly an eighth sits in the top ten. Here the sequenced sample was PBMCs, taken 15 days after the yellow fever booster vaccination. These receptor sequences come from a man under 40 who received the YFV17D yellow fever vaccine.

To note about this clonotype: The junction does not match germline at one end; this may be a read error. The J gene is TRBJ2-5, the V gene TRBV30; D gene unclear. Germline V gene sequence: CDR1 GTSNPN, CDR2 SVGIG (reference sequence). This CDR3 contains 13 residues. The CDR3 loop is CACSVRYQETQYF. In DNA, the CDR3 is TGTGCCTGTAGTGTCCGGTACCAAGAGACCCAGTACTTC.

V is TRBV7-3 and J is TRBJ2-7; 11 bases are a match to TRBD2. Germline assignment: CDR1 SGHTA and CDR2 FQGTGA. The CDR3 runs to 16 residues. Trimming cost V 0 bases and J 3 bases; bases outside gene matches: 4. The CDR3 is CASSLTYTSGSYEQYF. The CDR3 nucleotides are TGTGCCAGCAGCTTAACGTACACTAGCGGGAGCTACGAGCAGTACTTC.

This clonotype was observed a few times. V is TRBV6-5 and J is TRBJ2-7; a possible D gene is TRBD2 (5 bases). Germline values: CDR1 MNHEY, CDR2 SVGAGI. This CDR3 comprises 15 residues. V lost 4 bases and J lost 0, with 13 bases in between. CDR3 bases: TGTGCCAGCAGTTCCCTGGGCGGGTCCTCCTACGAGCAGTACTTC. This gives the protein CASSSLGGSSYEQYF.

This clonotype has just a few counts. This CDR3 is CASSPGTGVFNEQFF. Here the CDR3 DNA reads TGTGCCAGCAGCCCTGGAACGGGGGTTTTTAATGAGCAGTTCTTC. The V and J genes are TRBV14 and TRBJ2-1; weak D call: TRBD2 (6 bases). The CDR3 has 15 amino acids. V lost 4 bases to trimming and J lost 7 bases, with 17 bases between them. Germline-derived CDR1 and CDR2 are SGHDN and FVKESK.

This clonotype was detected only once. This chain links TRBV5-1 with TRBJ2-6; D remains unclear. Trimming cost V 0 bases and J 0 bases, with 10 bases left between them. Germline V gene sequence: CDR1 SGHRS, CDR2 YFSETQ. This CDR3 comprises 17 residues. The CDR3 region has the DNA TGCGCCAGCAGCTTGGTCGGAACAGTCTCTGGGGCCAACGTCCTGACTTTC. This gives the protein CASSLVGTVSGANVLTF. The full variable domain, with the rest looked up from reference TRBV5-1 and TRBJ2-6, is KAGVTQTPRYLIKTRGQQVTLSCSPISGHRSVSWYQQTPGQGLQFLFEYFSETQRNKGNFPGRFSGRQFSNSRSEMNVSTLELGDSALYLCASSLVGTVSGANVLTFGAGSRLTVL.

The rearrangement joins TRBV7-2 to TRBJ2-3; 9 bases map to TRBD1. J lost 3 bases, V lost 2 bases, and 6 bases had no gene match. The germline CDR1 and CDR2 sequences are SGHTA and FQGNSA. This CDR3 is built from 16 residues. The CDR3 sequence is CASSLRTGAETDTQYF. CDR3 DNA: TGTGCCAGCAGCTTACGGACAGGGGCGGAGACAGATACGCAGTATTTT.

The V call is TRBV29-1, the J call TRBJ2-1, with D uncertain. There are 14 residues in the CDR3. CDR1 and CDR2 (germline): SQVTM, ANQGSEA. V lost 4 bases to trimming and J lost 0 bases, with 10 bases between them. CDR3 sequence (DNA): TGCAGCGTTGTCCCATCGAGCTCCTACAATGAGCAGTTCTTC. This encodes CSVVPSSSYNEQFF.

V and J are TRBV3-1 and TRBJ1-4; unclear D gene. CDR1 is LGHDT and CDR2 is YNNKEL in the germline V gene (reference sequence). The CDR3 consists of 12 residues. Trimming shortened V by 1 base and J by 8 bases, and 5 bases separated the two germline ends. The CDR3 spells CASSQVEEKLFF. Written as DNA, the CDR3 is TGTGCCAGCAGCCAAGTTGAGGAAAAACTGTTTTTT.

This clonotype occurred a few times. The CDR3 bases are TGTGCCAGCAGCTTAGCAGGCACAAGGGATGAGCAGTTCTTC. The encoded protein is CASSLAGTRDEQFF. V is TRBV7-2 and J is TRBJ2-1; no clear D. The CDR3 runs to 14 residues. Between the trimmed V and J ends, which lost 0 bases and 8 bases, there was a span of 11 bases. In germline, CDR1 is SGHTA, CDR2 FQGNSA.

The CDR3 region is CASSVGGRAGGPDTQYF. CDR3 coding DNA: TGTGCCAGCAGTGTGGGCGGGAGGGCCGGAGGTCCCGATACGCAGTATTTT. The chain couples TRBV25-1 to TRBJ2-3; 9 bases match TRBD2. The CDR3 has 17 residues. V shed 4 bases and J 6 bases; nucleotides not matched to a gene: 14. The germline V gene has CDR1 MGHDK and CDR2 SYGVNS. Drawing the rest from reference TRBV25-1 and TRBJ2-3, the complete variable domain is EADIYQTPRYLVIGTGKKITLECSQTMGHDKMYWYQQDPGMELHLIHYSYGVNSTEKGDLSSESTVSRIRTEHFPLTLESARPSHTSQYLCASSVGGRAGGPDTQYFGPGTRLTVL.

This chain connects TRBV7-2 to TRBJ2-1, with no clear D. V lost 6 bases to trimming and J lost 9 bases, with 18 bases between them. The CDR3 loop spans 14 amino acids. Germline values: CDR1 SGHTA, CDR2 FQGNSA. CDR3 protein: CASRPTPRVTEQFF. CDR3 in DNA: TGTGCCAGCAGGCCGACCCCCCGGGTCACTGAGCAGTTCTTC. Drawing the rest from reference TRBV7-2 and TRBJ2-1, the complete variable domain is GAGVSQSPSNKVTEKGKDVELRCDPISGHTALYWYRQSLGQGLEFLIYFQGNSAPDKSGLPSDRFSAERTGGSVSTLTIQRTQQEDSAVYLCASRPTPRVTEQFFGPGTRLTVL.

The chain uses TRBV6-2 or TRBV6-3 and TRBJ2-3; 13 bases are shared with TRBD2. The CDR3 runs to 16 residues. Trimming at V came to 7 bases and at J to 3 bases, leaving 7 bases not matched to a gene. The germline CDR1 and CDR2 sequences are MNHEY and SVGEGT. The CDR3 region has the DNA TGTGCCAGCATCAGGGGGACTAGCGGGAATACAGATACGCAGTATTTT. It specifies CASIRGTSGNTDTQYF.

The CDR3 here is CSARGRSTDTQYF. CDR3 nucleotide sequence: TGCAGTGCTAGAGGTCGAAGCACAGATACGCAGTATTTT. The chain has TRBV20-1 and TRBJ2-3, with D uncertain. Germline V gene sequence: CDR1 DFQATT, CDR2 SNEGSKA (reference sequence). The length of the CDR3 is 13 residues. Trimming left V 1 base short and J 0 bases short, with 5 bases between.

The rearrangement joins TRBV3-1 to TRBJ2-1; D is perhaps TRBD2 (5 bases). From germline, CDR1 is LGHDT and CDR2 YNNKEL (reference sequence). The CDR3 contains 17 residues. V was shortened by 3 bases and J by 0 bases, with 15 bases between the two germline ends. Here the CDR3 DNA reads TGTGCCAGCAGCCACCTACTAGATTGGTTCTCCTACAATGAGCAGTTCTTC. Translated, it gives CASSHLLDWFSYNEQFF.

This clonotype was counted a few times. CDR3 sequence reads: CAWSGGGNSQPQHF. CDR3 coding DNA: TGTGCCTGGAGTGGAGGGGGCAATAGTCAGCCCCAGCATTTT. The genes are TRBV30 and TRBJ1-5, with TRBD1 matching over 7 bases. V dropped 1 base and J dropped 6; count of bases not matched to a gene: 6. The CDR3 has 14 residues. Germline CDR1 reads GTSNPN; CDR2 reads SVGIG (reference sequence).

The rearrangement joins TRBV24-1 to TRBJ2-1, with 7 bases that match TRBD1. The CDR3 extends over 15 amino acids. Germline CDR1 is KGHDR and CDR2 is SFDVKD. With 2 bases clipped from V and 9 bases from J, the junction kept 9 bases outside the gene matches. CDR3 sequence reads: CATSDSVRGGSEQFF. The CDR3 bases are TGTGCCACCAGTGATTCGGTTAGAGGGGGCAGTGAGCAGTTCTTC.

V and J are TRBV7-2 and TRBJ1-6, with 7 bases aligning to TRBD1. J gave up 7 bases and V 7 bases, and 7 bases lay outside the gene matches. Germline V CDR1 and CDR2: SGHTA, FQGNSA. This CDR3 has 14 amino acids. In nucleotides, the CDR3 is TGTGCCAGCACCTTGGGGACAGAAAATTCACCCCTCCACTTT. It translates to CASTLGTENSPLHF.

This clonotype came up a few times. The genes are TRBV12-3 or TRBV12-4 and TRBJ2-7; no definite D call. With 1 base removed from V and 9 bases from J, the gap between germline ends came to 10 bases. The CDR3 is 12 residues long. The CDR3, as DNA: TGTGCCAGCAGTTTAGTGGAATGGGGGCAGTACTTC. It codes for CASSLVEWGQYF.